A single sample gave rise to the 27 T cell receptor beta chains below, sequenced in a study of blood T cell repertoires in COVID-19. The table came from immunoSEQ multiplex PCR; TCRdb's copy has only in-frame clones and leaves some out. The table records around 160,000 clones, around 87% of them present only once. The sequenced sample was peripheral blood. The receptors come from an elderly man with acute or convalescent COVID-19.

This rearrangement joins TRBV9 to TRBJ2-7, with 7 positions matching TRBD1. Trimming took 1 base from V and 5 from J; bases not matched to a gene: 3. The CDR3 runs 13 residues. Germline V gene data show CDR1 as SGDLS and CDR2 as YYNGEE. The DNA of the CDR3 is TGTGCCAGCAGCGTACATACAGGGGACGAGCAGTACTTC. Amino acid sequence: CASSVHTGDEQYF.

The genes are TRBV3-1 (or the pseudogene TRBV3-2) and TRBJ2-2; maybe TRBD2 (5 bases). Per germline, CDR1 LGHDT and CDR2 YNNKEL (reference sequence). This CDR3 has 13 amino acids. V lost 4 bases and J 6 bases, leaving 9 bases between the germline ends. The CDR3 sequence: CASSLTRPGELFF. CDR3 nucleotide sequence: TGTGCCAGCAGCCTAACTAGGCCCGGGGAGCTGTTTTTT.

CDR3 sequence (DNA): TGTGCCAGCAGTGAATTGTTCGGGACAGGGTGGAATGAGCAGTTCTTC. It translates to CASSELFGTGWNEQFF. The chain recombines TRBV2 with TRBJ2-1, with 9 bases aligning to TRBD1. CDR3 length: 16 residues. The V and J ends lost 2 bases and 7 bases, in that order; junction bases with no gene match: 9. Germline CDR1 SNHLY, CDR2 FYNNEI.

In nucleotides, the CDR3 is TGTGCCAGCTCCCCAGCGCGCGGGAGCTCCTACGAGCAGTACTTC. Protein: CASSPARGSSYEQYF. The V and J genes are TRBV18 and TRBJ2-7; 7 bases agree with TRBD2. Per germline, CDR1 KGHSH and CDR2 LQKENI. The CDR3 contains 15 residues. V trimming: 6 bases; J trimming: 0 bases; junction bases outside the gene matches: 8.

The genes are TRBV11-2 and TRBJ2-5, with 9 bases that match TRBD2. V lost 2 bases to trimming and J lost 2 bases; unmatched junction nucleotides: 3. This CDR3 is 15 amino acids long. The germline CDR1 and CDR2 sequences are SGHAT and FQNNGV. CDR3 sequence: CASSLIAGEQETQYF. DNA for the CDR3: TGTGCCAGCAGCTTAATAGCGGGGGAACAAGAGACCCAGTACTTC.

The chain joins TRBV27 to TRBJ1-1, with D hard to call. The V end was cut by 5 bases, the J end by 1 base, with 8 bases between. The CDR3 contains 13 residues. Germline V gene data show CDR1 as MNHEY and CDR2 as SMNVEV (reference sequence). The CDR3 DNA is TGTGCCAGCAGTCCGAACAGGAACACTGAAGCTTTCTTT. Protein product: CASSPNRNTEAFF.

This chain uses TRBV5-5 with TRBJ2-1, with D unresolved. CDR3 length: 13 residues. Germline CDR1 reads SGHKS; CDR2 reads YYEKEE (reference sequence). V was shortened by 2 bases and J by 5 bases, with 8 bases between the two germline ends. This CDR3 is CASSFPRNNEQFF. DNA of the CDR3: TGTGCCAGCAGCTTCCCTAGAAACAATGAGCAGTTCTTC.

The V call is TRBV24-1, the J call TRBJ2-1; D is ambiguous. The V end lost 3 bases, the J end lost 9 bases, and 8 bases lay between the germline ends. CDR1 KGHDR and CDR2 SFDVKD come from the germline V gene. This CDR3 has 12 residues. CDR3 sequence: CATSDPPGEQFF. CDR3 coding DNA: TGTGCCACCAGTGATCCCCCCGGTGAGCAGTTCTTC.

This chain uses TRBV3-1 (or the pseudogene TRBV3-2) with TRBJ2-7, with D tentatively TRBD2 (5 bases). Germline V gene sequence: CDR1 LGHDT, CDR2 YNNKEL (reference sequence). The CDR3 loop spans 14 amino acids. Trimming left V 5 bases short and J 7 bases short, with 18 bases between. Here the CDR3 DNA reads TGTGCCAGCAGCTTCAACACCAGGACTGGGGAGCAGTACTTC. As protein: CASSFNTRTGEQYF.

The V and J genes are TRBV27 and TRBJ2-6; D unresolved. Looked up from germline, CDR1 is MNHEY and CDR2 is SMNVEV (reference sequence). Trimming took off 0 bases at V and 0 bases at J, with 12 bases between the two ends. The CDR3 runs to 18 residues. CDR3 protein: CASSLSVRRFSGANVLTF. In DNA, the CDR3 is TGTGCCAGCAGTTTATCCGTACGGCGGTTCTCTGGGGCCAACGTCCTGACTTTC.

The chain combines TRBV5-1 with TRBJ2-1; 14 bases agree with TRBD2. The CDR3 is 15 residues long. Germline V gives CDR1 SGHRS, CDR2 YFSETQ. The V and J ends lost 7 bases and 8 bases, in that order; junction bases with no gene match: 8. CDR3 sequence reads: CASDLGLAGGHEQFF. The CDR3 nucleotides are TGCGCCAGCGACCTAGGACTAGCGGGAGGCCATGAGCAGTTCTTC.

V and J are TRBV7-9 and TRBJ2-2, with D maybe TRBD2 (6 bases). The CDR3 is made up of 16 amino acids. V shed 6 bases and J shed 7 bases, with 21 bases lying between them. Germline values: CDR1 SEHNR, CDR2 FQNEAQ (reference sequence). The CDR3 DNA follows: TGTGCCAGCAGGACCCGCGGCGGGATTGTGAGCGGGGAGCTGTTTTTT. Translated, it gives CASRTRGGIVSGELFF.

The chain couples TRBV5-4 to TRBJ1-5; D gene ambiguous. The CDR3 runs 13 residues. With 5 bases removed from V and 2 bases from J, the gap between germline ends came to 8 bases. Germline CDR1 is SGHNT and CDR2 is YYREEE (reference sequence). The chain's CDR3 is CASSSEGNQPQHF. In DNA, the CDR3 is TGTGCCAGCAGTTCAGAGGGCAATCAGCCCCAGCATTTT.

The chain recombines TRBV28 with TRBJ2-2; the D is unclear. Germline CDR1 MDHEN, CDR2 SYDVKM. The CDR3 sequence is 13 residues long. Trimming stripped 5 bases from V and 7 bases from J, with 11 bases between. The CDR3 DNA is TGTGCCAGCAGTCCCCACTATCGCGGGGAGCTGTTTTTT. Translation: CASSPHYRGELFF.

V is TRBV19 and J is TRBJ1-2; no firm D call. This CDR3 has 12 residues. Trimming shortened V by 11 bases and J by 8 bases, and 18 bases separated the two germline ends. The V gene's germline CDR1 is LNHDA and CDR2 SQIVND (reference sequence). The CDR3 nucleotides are TGTGCCGGGTACGAAATTGGGCTAGGCTACACCTTC. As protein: CAGYEIGLGYTF.

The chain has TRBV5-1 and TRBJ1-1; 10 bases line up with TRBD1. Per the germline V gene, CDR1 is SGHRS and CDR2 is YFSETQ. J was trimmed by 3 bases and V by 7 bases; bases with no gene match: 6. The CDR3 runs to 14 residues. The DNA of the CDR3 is TGCGCCAGCTCCCGGGACAGGGGAGACACTGAAGCTTTCTTT. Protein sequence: CASSRDRGDTEAFF.

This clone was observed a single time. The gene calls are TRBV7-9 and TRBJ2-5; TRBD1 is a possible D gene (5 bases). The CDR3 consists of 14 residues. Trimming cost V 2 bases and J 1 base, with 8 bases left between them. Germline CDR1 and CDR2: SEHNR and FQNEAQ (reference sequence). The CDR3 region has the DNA TGTGCCAGCAGCTTATATGGGGCCCAAGAGACCCAGTACTTC. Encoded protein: CASSLYGAQETQYF. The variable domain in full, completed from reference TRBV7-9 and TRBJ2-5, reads DTGVSQNPRHKITKRGQNVTFRCDPISEHNRLYWYRQTLGQGPEFLTYFQNEAQLEKSRLLSDRFSAERPKGSFSTLEIQRTEQGDSAMYLCASSLYGAQETQYFGPGTRLLVL.

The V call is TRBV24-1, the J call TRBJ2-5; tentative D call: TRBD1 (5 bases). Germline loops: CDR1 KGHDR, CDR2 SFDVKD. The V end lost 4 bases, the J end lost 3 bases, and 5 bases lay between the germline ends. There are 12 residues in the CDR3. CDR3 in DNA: TGTGCCACCAGTGACAGGGAAGAGACCCAGTACTTC. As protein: CATSDREETQYF.

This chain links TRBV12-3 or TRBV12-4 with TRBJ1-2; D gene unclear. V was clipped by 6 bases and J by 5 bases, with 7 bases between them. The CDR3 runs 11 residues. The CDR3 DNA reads TGTGCCAGCAGCTTGTCTTATGGCTACACCTTC. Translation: CASSLSYGYTF.

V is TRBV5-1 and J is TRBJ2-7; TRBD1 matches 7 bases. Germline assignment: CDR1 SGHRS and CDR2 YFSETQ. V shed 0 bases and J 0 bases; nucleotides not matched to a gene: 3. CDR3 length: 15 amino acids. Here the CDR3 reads CASSLEGQSSYEQYF. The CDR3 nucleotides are TGCGCCAGCAGCTTGGAGGGACAGAGCTCCTACGAGCAGTACTTC. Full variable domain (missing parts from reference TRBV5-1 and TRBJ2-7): KAGVTQTPRYLIKTRGQQVTLSCSPISGHRSVSWYQQTPGQGLQFLFEYFSETQRNKGNFPGRFSGRQFSNSRSEMNVSTLELGDSALYLCASSLEGQSSYEQYFGPGTRLTVT.

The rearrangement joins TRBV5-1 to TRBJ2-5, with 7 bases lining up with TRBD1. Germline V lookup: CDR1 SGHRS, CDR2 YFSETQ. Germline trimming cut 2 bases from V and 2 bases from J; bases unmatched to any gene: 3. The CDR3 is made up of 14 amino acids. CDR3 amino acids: CASSFPGQQETQYF. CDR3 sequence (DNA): TGCGCCAGCAGCTTCCCGGGACAGCAAGAGACCCAGTACTTC. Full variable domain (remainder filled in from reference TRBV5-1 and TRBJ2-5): KAGVTQTPRYLIKTRGQQVTLSCSPISGHRSVSWYQQTPGQGLQFLFEYFSETQRNKGNFPGRFSGRQFSNSRSEMNVSTLELGDSALYLCASSFPGQQETQYFGPGTRLLVL.

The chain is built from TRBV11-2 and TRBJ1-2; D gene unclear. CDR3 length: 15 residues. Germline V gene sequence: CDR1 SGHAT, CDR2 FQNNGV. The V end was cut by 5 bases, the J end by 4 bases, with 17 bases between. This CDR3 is CASSPDASGSYGYTF. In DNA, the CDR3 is TGTGCCAGCAGCCCGGACGCAAGCGGGTCCTATGGCTACACCTTC.

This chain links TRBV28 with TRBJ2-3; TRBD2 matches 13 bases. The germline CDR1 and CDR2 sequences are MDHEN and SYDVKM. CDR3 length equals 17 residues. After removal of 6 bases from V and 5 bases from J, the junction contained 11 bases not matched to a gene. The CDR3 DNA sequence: TGTGCCAGCAGCCGAAGGACTAGCGGGAGCGTACGAGATACGCAGTATTTT. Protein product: CASSRRTSGSVRDTQYF.

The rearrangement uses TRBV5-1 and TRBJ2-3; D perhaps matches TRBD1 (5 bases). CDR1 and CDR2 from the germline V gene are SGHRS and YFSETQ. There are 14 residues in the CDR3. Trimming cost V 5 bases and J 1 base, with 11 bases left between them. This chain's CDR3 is CASRPQGGTDTQYF. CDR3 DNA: TGCGCCAGCAGACCCCAGGGCGGCACAGATACGCAGTATTTT.

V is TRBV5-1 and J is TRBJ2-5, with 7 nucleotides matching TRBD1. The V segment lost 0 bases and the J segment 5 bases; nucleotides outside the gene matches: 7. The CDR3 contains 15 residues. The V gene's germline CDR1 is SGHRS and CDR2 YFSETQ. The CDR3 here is CASSLGDSPGETQYF. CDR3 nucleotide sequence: TGCGCCAGCAGCTTGGGGGACAGCCCCGGTGAGACCCAGTACTTC. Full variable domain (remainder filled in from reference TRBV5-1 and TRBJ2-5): KAGVTQTPRYLIKTRGQQVTLSCSPISGHRSVSWYQQTPGQGLQFLFEYFSETQRNKGNFPGRFSGRQFSNSRSEMNVSTLELGDSALYLCASSLGDSPGETQYFGPGTRLLVL.

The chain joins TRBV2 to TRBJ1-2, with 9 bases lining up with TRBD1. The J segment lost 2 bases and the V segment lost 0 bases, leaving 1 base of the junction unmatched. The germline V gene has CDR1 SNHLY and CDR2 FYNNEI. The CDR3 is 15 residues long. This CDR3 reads CASSEATGGNYGYTF. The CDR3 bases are TGTGCCAGCAGTGAAGCAACAGGGGGCAACTATGGCTACACCTTC.

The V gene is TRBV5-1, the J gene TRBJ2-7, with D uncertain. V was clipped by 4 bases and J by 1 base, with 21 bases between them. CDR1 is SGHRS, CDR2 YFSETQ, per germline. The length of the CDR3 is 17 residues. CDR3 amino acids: CASSVNLRVTSSYEQYF. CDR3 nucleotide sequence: TGCGCCAGCAGCGTCAACCTACGGGTTACCTCATCCTACGAGCAGTACTTC.